Listed below are T cell receptor beta chains from one sample, sequenced in a study of blood T cell repertoires in COVID-19. Data came from immunoSEQ multiplex PCR; TCRdb stores just in-frame clones and leaves some out. The data show about 240,000 clones, 80% to 85% seen once. Sequencing input: peripheral blood. All receptors come from a woman aged 55-70 years with active or convalescent COVID-19. The CDR3 runs from the conserved cysteine through the conserved F or W. Each record gives: J gene, D gene, clone size, V gene, CDR3 protein, CDR3 DNA. D genes are given only for firm matches. Some rows mark clone size as missing; the rest say once, few, many or name a class of expanded clone.

j_call: TRBJ1-1
d_call: TRBD1
clone_size: -
v_call: TRBV3-1/TRBV3-2
cdr3_aa: CASSQRSWERTGGPKGTEAFF
cdr3_nt: TGTGCCAGCAGCCAAAGATCATGGGAGAGGACAGGGGGCCCAAAAGGGACTGAAGCTTTCTTT

j_call: TRBJ2-2
d_call: TRBD2
clone_size: -
v_call: TRBV27
cdr3_aa: CASSQPPLAGGAGELFF
cdr3_nt: TGTGCCAGCAGCCAGCCCCCCTTAGCGGGGGGAGCGGGGGAGCTGTTTTTT

j_call: TRBJ2-7
d_call: TRBD1
clone_size: once
v_call: TRBV30
cdr3_aa: CAWSRQGTADF
cdr3_nt: TGTGCCTGGAGTCGACAGGGAACAGCCGACTTC

j_call: TRBJ2-1
d_call: -
clone_size: -
v_call: TRBV6-5
cdr3_aa: CASSYSKPSGEQFF
cdr3_nt: TGTGCCAGCAGTTACTCGAAGCCCAGCGGGGAGCAGTTCTTC

j_call: TRBJ1-1
d_call: TRBD1
clone_size: few
v_call: TRBV7-9
cdr3_aa: CASSPRQGKYSEAFF
cdr3_nt: TGTGCCAGCAGCCCGCGACAGGGGAAGTACTCTGAAGCTTTCTTT

j_call: TRBJ1-1
d_call: -
clone_size: -
v_call: TRBV3-1/TRBV3-2
cdr3_aa: CASSRGGMNTEAFF
cdr3_nt: TGTGCCAGCAGCCGGGGAGGGATGAACACTGAAGCTTTCTTT

j_call: TRBJ2-3
d_call: -
clone_size: -
v_call: TRBV5-3
cdr3_aa: CARSLLQARTDTQYF
cdr3_nt: TGTGCCAGAAGCTTGCTCCAGGCCCGCACAGATACGCAGTATTTT

j_call: TRBJ1-5
d_call: -
clone_size: few
v_call: TRBV10-2
cdr3_aa: CASTGTMGQPQHF
cdr3_nt: TGCGCCAGCACCGGGACAATGGGACAGCCCCAGCATTTT

j_call: TRBJ1-2
d_call: -
clone_size: -
v_call: TRBV7-9
cdr3_aa: CASSLGPGEKWYGYTF
cdr3_nt: TGTGCCAGCAGCTTGGGTCCAGGGGAGAAATGGTATGGCTACACCTTC

j_call: TRBJ2-1
d_call: -
clone_size: -
v_call: TRBV11-2
cdr3_aa: CASSRLVDNEQFF
cdr3_nt: TGTGCCAGCAGCAGACTCGTCGACAATGAGCAGTTCTTC

j_call: TRBJ2-1
d_call: -
clone_size: few
v_call: TRBV11-2
cdr3_aa: CASSFLTSSYNEQFF
cdr3_nt: TGTGCCAGCAGCTTCCTCACAAGCTCCTACAATGAGCAGTTCTTC

j_call: TRBJ2-2
d_call: -
clone_size: -
v_call: TRBV2
cdr3_aa: CASRRAGELFF
cdr3_nt: TGTGCCAGCAGGCGGGCCGGGGAGCTGTTTTTT

j_call: TRBJ1-6
d_call: -
clone_size: -
v_call: TRBV7-3
cdr3_aa: CASSPVGGVNSPLHF
cdr3_nt: TGTGCCAGCAGCCCGGTTGGGGGGGTCAATTCACCCCTCCACTTT

j_call: TRBJ1-1
d_call: TRBD1
clone_size: once
v_call: TRBV2
cdr3_aa: CASSADRVGGTEAFF
cdr3_nt: TGTGCCAGCAGTGCGGACAGGGTTGGGGGAACTGAAGCTTTCTTT

j_call: TRBJ2-5
d_call: -
clone_size: -
v_call: TRBV9
cdr3_aa: CASSVNPGKETQYF
cdr3_nt: TGTGCCAGCAGCGTAAACCCAGGGAAGGAGACCCAGTACTTC

j_call: TRBJ1-4
d_call: TRBD1
clone_size: -
v_call: TRBV11-2
cdr3_aa: CASSAVAGGLVNEKLFF
cdr3_nt: TGTGCCAGCAGTGCCGTGGCAGGGGGCCTTGTTAATGAAAAACTGTTTTTT

j_call: TRBJ1-1
d_call: TRBD1
clone_size: once
v_call: TRBV27
cdr3_aa: CASSALTGVMNTEAFF
cdr3_nt: TGTGCCAGCAGTGCCTTGACAGGGGTCATGAACACTGAAGCTTTCTTT

j_call: TRBJ1-1
d_call: -
clone_size: -
v_call: TRBV4-1
cdr3_aa: CASSYTPGPRGTEAFF
cdr3_nt: TGCGCCAGCAGCTACACCCCGGGACCCAGGGGAACTGAAGCTTTCTTT

j_call: TRBJ2-7
d_call: -
clone_size: once
v_call: TRBV29-1
cdr3_aa: CSPRRDNYEQYF
cdr3_nt: TGCAGCCCCCGCCGGGACAACTACGAGCAGTACTTC

j_call: TRBJ1-2
d_call: TRBD1
clone_size: -
v_call: TRBV19
cdr3_aa: CATSDRSSTNYGYTF
cdr3_nt: TGTGCCACTTCGGACAGGAGTTCTACTAACTATGGCTACACCTTC

j_call: TRBJ2-1
d_call: -
clone_size: -
v_call: TRBV24-1
cdr3_aa: CATRIRGPSYNEQFF
cdr3_nt: TGTGCCACCAGGATAAGGGGCCCGTCCTACAATGAGCAGTTCTTC

j_call: TRBJ2-5
d_call: -
clone_size: -
v_call: TRBV11-3
cdr3_aa: CASSLDFPETQYF
cdr3_nt: TGTGCCAGCAGCTTAGACTTCCCGGAGACCCAGTACTTC

j_call: TRBJ1-6
d_call: TRBD1
clone_size: -
v_call: TRBV6-5
cdr3_aa: CASRGDRGEGRLHF
cdr3_nt: TGTGCCAGCAGGGGGGACAGGGGAGAAGGTCGGCTCCACTTT

j_call: TRBJ2-6
d_call: TRBD1
clone_size: -
v_call: TRBV19
cdr3_aa: CASSTRTGRSLLANVLTF
cdr3_nt: TGTGCCAGTAGTACCCGGACAGGCCGGTCGTTGTTGGCCAACGTCCTGACTTTC

j_call: TRBJ2-2
d_call: TRBD2
clone_size: -
v_call: TRBV9
cdr3_aa: CASSVVPAGGRSGELFF
cdr3_nt: TGTGCCAGCAGCGTAGTTCCGGCGGGGGGGCGGTCCGGGGAGCTGTTTTTT

j_call: TRBJ2-5
d_call: TRBD2
clone_size: -
v_call: TRBV9
cdr3_aa: CASSSSGGLEETQYF
cdr3_nt: TGTGCCAGCAGCTCGAGCGGGGGGCTGGAAGAGACCCAGTACTTC

j_call: TRBJ2-7
d_call: TRBD1
clone_size: -
v_call: TRBV15
cdr3_aa: CATSREGTVVYEQYF
cdr3_nt: TGTGCCACCAGCAGAGAAGGGACAGTAGTTTACGAGCAGTACTTC

j_call: TRBJ2-3
d_call: TRBD2
clone_size: -
v_call: TRBV5-1
cdr3_aa: CASSPLTSGGAVTDTQYF
cdr3_nt: TGCGCCAGCAGCCCCCTTACTAGCGGGGGGGCCGTCACAGATACGCAGTATTTT

j_call: TRBJ2-3
d_call: TRBD1
clone_size: -
v_call: TRBV5-6
cdr3_aa: CASSLGDRGLYTQYF
cdr3_nt: TGTGCCAGCAGCTTGGGGGACAGGGGGCTGTATACGCAGTATTTT

j_call: TRBJ1-6
d_call: -
clone_size: -
v_call: TRBV5-1
cdr3_aa: CASSLALGGGSPLHF
cdr3_nt: TGCGCCAGCAGCTTGGCCTTAGGCGGTGGCTCACCCCTCCACTTT

j_call: TRBJ1-3
d_call: -
clone_size: -
v_call: TRBV6-5
cdr3_aa: CASRQDSSGNTIYF
cdr3_nt: TGTGCCAGCAGACAGGATAGCTCTGGAAACACCATATATTTT

j_call: TRBJ2-7
d_call: TRBD1
clone_size: -
v_call: TRBV5-1
cdr3_aa: CASSRTGTGGGEQYF
cdr3_nt: TGCGCCAGCAGCCGGACCGGGACAGGGGGCGGAGAGCAGTACTTC

j_call: TRBJ2-7
d_call: TRBD2
clone_size: -
v_call: TRBV5-1
cdr3_aa: CASSTPREATPYEQYF
cdr3_nt: TGCGCCAGCAGCACCCCCCGGGAGGCTACTCCCTACGAGCAGTACTTC

j_call: TRBJ1-2
d_call: TRBD1
clone_size: -
v_call: TRBV3-1/TRBV3-2
cdr3_aa: CASSPRTGAMDGYTF
cdr3_nt: TGTGCCAGCAGCCCTCGGACAGGGGCTATGGATGGCTACACCTTC

j_call: TRBJ1-2
d_call: -
clone_size: -
v_call: TRBV3-1/TRBV3-2
cdr3_aa: CASSQGSRGYTF
cdr3_nt: TGTGCCAGCAGCCAGGGGAGCCGGGGCTACACCTTC

j_call: TRBJ2-1
d_call: TRBD2
clone_size: -
v_call: TRBV3-1/TRBV3-2
cdr3_aa: CASSQGGLAGVSNEQFF
cdr3_nt: TGTGCCAGCAGCCAAGGGGGACTAGCGGGGGTATCCAATGAGCAGTTCTTC

j_call: TRBJ2-2
d_call: -
clone_size: -
v_call: TRBV11-3
cdr3_aa: CASSFIGSSTGTGELFF
cdr3_nt: TGTGCCAGCAGCTTTATAGGAAGCTCGACGGGGACCGGGGAGCTGTTTTTT

j_call: TRBJ2-1
d_call: -
clone_size: -
v_call: TRBV7-9
cdr3_aa: CASSSSRTSALTNEQFF
cdr3_nt: TGTGCCAGCAGCTCGAGCAGAACTAGTGCCTTAACCAATGAGCAGTTCTTC

j_call: TRBJ1-1
d_call: -
clone_size: -
v_call: TRBV12-3/TRBV12-4
cdr3_aa: CASSPRLDTEAFF
cdr3_nt: TGTGCCAGCAGTCCCCGTTTAGACACTGAAGCTTTCTTT

j_call: TRBJ2-1
d_call: -
clone_size: -
v_call: TRBV7-3
cdr3_aa: CASSLMASAQGEQFF
cdr3_nt: TGTGCCAGCAGCTTAATGGCTAGCGCTCAGGGTGAGCAGTTCTTC

j_call: TRBJ2-5
d_call: TRBD2
clone_size: -
v_call: TRBV27
cdr3_aa: CASSLFSGAFQETQYF
cdr3_nt: TGTGCCAGCAGTTTATTTAGCGGGGCCTTCCAAGAGACCCAGTACTTC

j_call: TRBJ1-6
d_call: TRBD1
clone_size: -
v_call: TRBV2
cdr3_aa: CASRGQGTSPLHF
cdr3_nt: TGTGCCAGCAGGGGACAGGGGACTTCACCCCTCCACTTT

j_call: TRBJ2-2
d_call: TRBD1
clone_size: once
v_call: TRBV7-9
cdr3_aa: CASSRGQVNTGELFF
cdr3_nt: TGTGCCAGCAGCCGGGGACAGGTGAACACCGGGGAGCTGTTTTTT

j_call: TRBJ2-1
d_call: -
clone_size: -
v_call: TRBV9
cdr3_aa: CASSVDPWAGSSYNEQFF
cdr3_nt: TGTGCCAGCAGCGTAGACCCCTGGGCGGGAAGCTCCTACAATGAGCAGTTCTTC

j_call: TRBJ1-2
d_call: -
clone_size: -
v_call: TRBV14
cdr3_aa: CASSQGRGWYGYTF
cdr3_nt: TGTGCCAGCAGCCAAGGGAGGGGTTGGTATGGCTACACCTTC

j_call: TRBJ2-5
d_call: TRBD2
clone_size: few
v_call: TRBV7-9
cdr3_aa: CASSYTLAGVPQETQYF
cdr3_nt: TGTGCCAGCAGTTACACCTTAGCGGGGGTCCCACAAGAGACCCAGTACTTC

j_call: TRBJ2-7
d_call: -
clone_size: -
v_call: TRBV11-2
cdr3_aa: CASSPAALSYEQYF
cdr3_nt: TGTGCCAGCAGCCCCGCCGCCCTAAGCTACGAGCAGTACTTC

j_call: TRBJ2-4
d_call: -
clone_size: -
v_call: TRBV27
cdr3_aa: CASSQRGQGGPKNIQYF
cdr3_nt: TGTGCCAGCAGTCAGAGGGGTCAGGGAGGACCCAAAAACATTCAGTACTTC

j_call: TRBJ2-7
d_call: TRBD2
clone_size: -
v_call: TRBV7-3
cdr3_aa: CASSFHAGSGATSYEQYF
cdr3_nt: TGTGCCAGCAGCTTTCACGCGGGGAGCGGGGCTACCTCCTACGAGCAGTACTTC

j_call: TRBJ2-1
d_call: TRBD2
clone_size: -
v_call: TRBV5-1
cdr3_aa: CASSLASGLNEQFF
cdr3_nt: TGCGCCAGCAGCTTGGCTAGCGGGCTCAATGAGCAGTTCTTC